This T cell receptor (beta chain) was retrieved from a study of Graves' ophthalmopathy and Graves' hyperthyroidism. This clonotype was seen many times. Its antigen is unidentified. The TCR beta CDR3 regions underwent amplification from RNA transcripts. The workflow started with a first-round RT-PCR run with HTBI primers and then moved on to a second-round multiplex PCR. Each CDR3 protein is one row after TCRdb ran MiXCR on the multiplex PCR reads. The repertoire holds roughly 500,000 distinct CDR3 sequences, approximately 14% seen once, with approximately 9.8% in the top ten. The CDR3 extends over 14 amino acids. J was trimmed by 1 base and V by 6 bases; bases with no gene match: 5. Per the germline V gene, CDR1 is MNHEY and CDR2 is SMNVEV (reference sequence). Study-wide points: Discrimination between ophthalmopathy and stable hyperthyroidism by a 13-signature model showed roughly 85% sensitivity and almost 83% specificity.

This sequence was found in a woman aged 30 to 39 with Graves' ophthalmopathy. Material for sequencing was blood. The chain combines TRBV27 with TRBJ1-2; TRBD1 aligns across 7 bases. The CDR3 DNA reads TGTGCCAGCAGACCCGGACAGGTTAACTATGGCTACACCTTC. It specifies CASRPGQVNYGYTF.